These T cell receptor beta chains were read from a single sample in a study of blood T cell repertoires in COVID-19. Method: immunoSEQ multiplex PCR; TCRdb's copy keeps in-frame clones and lacks some. The sample includes 290,000 or so clones, approximately 90% of them seen just once. The sequencing sample was made of peripheral blood. These receptor sequences come from a man aged 18 to 29 with active or convalescent COVID-19. Both conserved end residues are part of each CDR3.

j_call v_call cdr3_aa
TRBJ2-1 TRBV5-1 CASSKAGSYNEQFF
TRBJ1-4 TRBV7-9 CASLAEGRGATNEKLFF
TRBJ1-6 TRBV6-5 CASRRALDSPLHF
TRBJ1-1 TRBV11-2 CASSLIGATEAFF
TRBJ2-7 TRBV11-2 CASSLGGNRALSYEQYF
TRBJ1-5 TRBV5-1 CASSLGLNQPQHF
TRBJ2-7 TRBV2 CASSPRDRSYEQYF
TRBJ2-7 TRBV28 CASTSGVTYEQYF
TRBJ1-2 TRBV2 CATHAGGRANYGYTF
TRBJ2-1 TRBV28 CASSLPRGVVSYNEQFF
TRBJ1-3 TRBV3-1/TRBV3-2 CASSQGWAAGNTIYF
TRBJ2-3 TRBV6-5 CASSYLVGGRGDTQYF
TRBJ1-1 TRBV7-9 CASRPGQMNTEAFF
TRBJ2-7 TRBV5-8 CASSLDGTVLLHEQYF
TRBJ2-2 TRBV6-6 CASSNHRDTYTGELFF
TRBJ1-1 TRBV10-2 CASSDYSEAFF
TRBJ2-3 TRBV27 CASSTTSGTSQTDTQYF
TRBJ2-7 TRBV13 CASSSVQGYEQYF
TRBJ1-4 TRBV9 CASSVTGANEKLFF
TRBJ2-2 TRBV13 CASSVTLAGDAGELFF
TRBJ1-1 TRBV18 CASSLGWEVTEAFF
TRBJ2-7 TRBV11-2 CASSLTSKPYEQYF
TRBJ1-1 TRBV11-2 CASSSSDWSEAFF